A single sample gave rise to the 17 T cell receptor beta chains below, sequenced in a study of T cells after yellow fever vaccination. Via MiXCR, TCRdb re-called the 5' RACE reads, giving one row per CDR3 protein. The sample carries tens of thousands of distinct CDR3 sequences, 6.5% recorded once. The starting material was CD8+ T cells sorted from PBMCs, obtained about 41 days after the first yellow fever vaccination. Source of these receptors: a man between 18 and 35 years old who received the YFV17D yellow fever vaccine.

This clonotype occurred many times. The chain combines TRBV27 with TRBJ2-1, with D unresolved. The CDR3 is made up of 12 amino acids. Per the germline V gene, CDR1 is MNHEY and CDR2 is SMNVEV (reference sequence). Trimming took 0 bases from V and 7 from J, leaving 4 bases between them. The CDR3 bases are TGTGCCAGCAGTTTATCGGGGAATGAGCAGTTCTTC. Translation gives CASSLSGNEQFF.

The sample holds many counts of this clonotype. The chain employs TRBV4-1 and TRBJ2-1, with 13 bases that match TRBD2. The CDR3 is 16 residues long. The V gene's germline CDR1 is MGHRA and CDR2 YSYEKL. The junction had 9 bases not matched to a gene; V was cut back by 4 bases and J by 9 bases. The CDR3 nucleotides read TGCGCCAGCAGCCCCTCGGGACTAGCGGGGCGGTCTGAGCAGTTCTTC. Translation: CASSPSGLAGRSEQFF.

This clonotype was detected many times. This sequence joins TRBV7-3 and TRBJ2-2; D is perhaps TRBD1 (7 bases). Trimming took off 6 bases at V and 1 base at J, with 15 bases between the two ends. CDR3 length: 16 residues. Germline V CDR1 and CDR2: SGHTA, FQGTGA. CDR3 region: CASSFGGGGNTGELFF. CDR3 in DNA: TGTGCCAGCAGTTTCGGAGGGGGCGGGAACACCGGGGAGCTGTTTTTT.

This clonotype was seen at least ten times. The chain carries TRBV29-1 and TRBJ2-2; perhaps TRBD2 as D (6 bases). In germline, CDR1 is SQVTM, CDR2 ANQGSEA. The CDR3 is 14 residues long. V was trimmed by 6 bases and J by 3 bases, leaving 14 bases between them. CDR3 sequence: CSVALGTYTGELFF. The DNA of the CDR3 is TGCAGCGTCGCCTTGGGGACTTACACCGGGGAGCTGTTTTTT.

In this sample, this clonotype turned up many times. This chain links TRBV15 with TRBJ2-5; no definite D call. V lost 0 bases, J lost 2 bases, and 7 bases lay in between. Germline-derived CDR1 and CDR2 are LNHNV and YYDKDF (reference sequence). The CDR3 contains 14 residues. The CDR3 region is CATSRDLLQETQYF. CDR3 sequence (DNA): TGTGCCACCAGCAGAGATCTACTTCAAGAGACCCAGTACTTC.

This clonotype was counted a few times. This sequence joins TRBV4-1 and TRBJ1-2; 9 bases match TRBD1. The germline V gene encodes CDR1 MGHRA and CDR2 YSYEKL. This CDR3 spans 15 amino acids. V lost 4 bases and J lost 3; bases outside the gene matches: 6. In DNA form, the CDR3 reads TGCGCCAGCAGCCCGGGACAGGGAGCCGACTATGGCTACACCTTC. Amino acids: CASSPGQGADYGYTF.

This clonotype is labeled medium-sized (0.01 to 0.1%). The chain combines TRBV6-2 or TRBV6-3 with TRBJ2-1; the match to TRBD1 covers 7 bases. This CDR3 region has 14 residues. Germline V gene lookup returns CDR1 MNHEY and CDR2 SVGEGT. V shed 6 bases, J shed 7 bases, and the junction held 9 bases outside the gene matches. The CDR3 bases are TGTGCCAGCAGGGTGGGGACAGTGGGGAATGAGCAGTTCTTC. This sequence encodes CASRVGTVGNEQFF.

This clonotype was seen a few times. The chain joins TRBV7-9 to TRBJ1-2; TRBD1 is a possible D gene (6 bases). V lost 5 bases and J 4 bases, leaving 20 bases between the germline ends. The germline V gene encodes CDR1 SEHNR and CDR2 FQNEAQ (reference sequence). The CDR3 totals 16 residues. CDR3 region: CASSRPGGGGPYGYTF. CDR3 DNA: TGTGCCAGCAGCCGCCCTGGCGGGGGCGGACCCTATGGCTACACCTTC. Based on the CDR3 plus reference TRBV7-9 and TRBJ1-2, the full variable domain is DTGVSQNPRHKITKRGQNVTFRCDPISEHNRLYWYRQTLGQGPEFLTYFQNEAQLEKSRLLSDRFSAERPKGSFSTLEIQRTEQGDSAMYLCASSRPGGGGPYGYTFGSGTRLTVV.

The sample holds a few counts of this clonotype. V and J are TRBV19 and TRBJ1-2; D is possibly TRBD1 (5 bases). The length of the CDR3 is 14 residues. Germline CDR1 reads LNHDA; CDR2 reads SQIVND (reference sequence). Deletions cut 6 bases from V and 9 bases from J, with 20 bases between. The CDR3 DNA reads TGTGCCAGTAGGTCCGGGACCTCCGACCCGCGCTACACCTTC. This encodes CASRSGTSDPRYTF.

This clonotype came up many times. The CDR3 sequence is CASSYGGVQFF. As DNA, the CDR3 is TGTGCCAGCAGTTACGGCGGGGTGCAGTTCTTC. The gene calls are TRBV6-2 or TRBV6-3 and TRBJ2-1; D might be TRBD2 (6 bases). This CDR3 contains 11 residues. Germline lookup yields CDR1 MNHEY and CDR2 SVGEGT. Trimming removed 2 bases at V and 12 bases at J, with 8 bases between.

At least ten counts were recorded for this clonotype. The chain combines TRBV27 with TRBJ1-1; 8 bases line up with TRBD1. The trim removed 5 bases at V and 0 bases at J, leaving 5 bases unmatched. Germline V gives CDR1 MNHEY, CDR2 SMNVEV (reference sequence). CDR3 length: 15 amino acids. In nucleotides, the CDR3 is TGTGCCAGCAGTACGACAGGGGCCATGAACACTGAAGCTTTCTTT. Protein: CASSTTGAMNTEAFF.

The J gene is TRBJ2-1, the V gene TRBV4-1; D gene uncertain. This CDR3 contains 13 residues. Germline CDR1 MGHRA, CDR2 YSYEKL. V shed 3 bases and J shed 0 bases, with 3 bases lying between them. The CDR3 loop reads CASSHLSYNEQFF. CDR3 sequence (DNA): TGCGCCAGCAGCCACCTCTCCTACAATGAGCAGTTCTTC.

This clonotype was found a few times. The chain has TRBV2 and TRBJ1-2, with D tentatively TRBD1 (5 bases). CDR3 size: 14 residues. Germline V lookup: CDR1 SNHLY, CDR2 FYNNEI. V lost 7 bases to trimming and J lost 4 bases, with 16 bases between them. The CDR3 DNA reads TGTGCCAGCATCCCGCCCGACGGGGGCTATGGCTACACCTTC. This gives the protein CASIPPDGGYGYTF.

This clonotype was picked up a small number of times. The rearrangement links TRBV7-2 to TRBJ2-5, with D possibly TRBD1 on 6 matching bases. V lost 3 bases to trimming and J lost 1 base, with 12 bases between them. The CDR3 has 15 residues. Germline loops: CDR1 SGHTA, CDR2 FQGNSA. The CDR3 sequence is CASSLVGASQETQYF. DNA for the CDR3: TGTGCCAGCAGCTTGGTGGGGGCGTCCCAAGAGACCCAGTACTTC.

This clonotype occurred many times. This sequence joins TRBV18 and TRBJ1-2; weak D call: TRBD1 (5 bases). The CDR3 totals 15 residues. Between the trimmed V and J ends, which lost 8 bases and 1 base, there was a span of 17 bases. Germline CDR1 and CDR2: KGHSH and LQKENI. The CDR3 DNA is TGTGCCAGCCGTCCAGACGGGGGATTTAACTATGGCTACACCTTC. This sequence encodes CASRPDGGFNYGYTF.

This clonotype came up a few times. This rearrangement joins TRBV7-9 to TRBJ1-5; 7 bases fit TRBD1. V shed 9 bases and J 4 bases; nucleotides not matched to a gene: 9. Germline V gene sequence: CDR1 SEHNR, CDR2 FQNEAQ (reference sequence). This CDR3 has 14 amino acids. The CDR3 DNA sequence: TGTGCCAGTAGTCGGGACAGCCTAAATCAGCCCCAGCATTTT. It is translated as CASSRDSLNQPQHF.

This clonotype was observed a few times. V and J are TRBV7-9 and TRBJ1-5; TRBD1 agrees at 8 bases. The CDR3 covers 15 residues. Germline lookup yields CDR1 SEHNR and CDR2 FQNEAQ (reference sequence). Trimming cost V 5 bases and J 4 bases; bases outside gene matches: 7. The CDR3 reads CASSALGQANQPQHF. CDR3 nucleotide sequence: TGTGCCAGCAGCGCTCTGGGACAGGCTAATCAGCCCCAGCATTTT.